Listed below are T cell receptor beta chains from one sample, sequenced in a study of blood T cell repertoires in COVID-19. Assay: immunoSEQ multiplex PCR; the TCRdb copy retains only in-frame clones and omits some. The sample contains about 190,000 clones, roughly 80% of which appear only once. The sequencing input was peripheral blood. The receptors were gathered from a man over 45 who had recovered from COVID-19. The CDR3 runs from the conserved cysteine through the conserved F or W. A D gene is named only where the DNA matches it firmly. Some rows mark clone size as missing; the rest say once, few, many or name a class of expanded clone.

d_gene	abundance	v_gene	len	j_gene	CDR3nt	CDR3aa
TRBD2	few	TRBV7-2	16	TRBJ2-3	TGTGCCAGCAGCTTAAATTTACTAGCGACGACCGAGACGCAGTATTTT	CASSLNLLATTETQYF
NA	NA	TRBV5-1	16	TRBJ1-6	TGCGCCAGCAGCCCAAACGTGGGAGTTCAGAATTCACCCCTCCACTTT	CASSPNVGVQNSPLHF
NA	NA	TRBV18	14	TRBJ1-5	TGTGCCAGCTCACCGACAGATAGCAATCAGCCCCAGCATTTT	CASSPTDSNQPQHF
NA	NA	TRBV5-8	14	TRBJ2-1	TGTGCCAGCAGCCCACGACAGAATTACAATGAGCAGTTCTTC	CASSPRQNYNEQFF
TRBD2	NA	TRBV5-1	18	TRBJ2-7	TGCGCCAGCAGCTTCCGTGGGACTAGCGGGAGAGTTTCCTACGAGCAGTACTTC	CASSFRGTSGRVSYEQYF
NA	few	TRBV11-2	15	TRBJ2-2	TGTGCCAGCAGCGCCCGACTAGAAAACACCGGGGAGCTGTTTTTT	CASSARLENTGELFF
NA	NA	TRBV29-1	12	TRBJ1-2	TGCAGCGTTCCCCAATACGAGGATGGCTACACCTTC	CSVPQYEDGYTF
TRBD1	NA	TRBV9	15	TRBJ1-2	TGTGCCAGCAGCGGACAGACAGGGTACGGCCTTGGCTACACCTTC	CASSGQTGYGLGYTF
TRBD1	NA	TRBV6-5	16	TRBJ1-2	TGTGCCAGCAGTTACATCCGGACAGGGGGGAGCTATGGCTACACCTTC	CASSYIRTGGSYGYTF
TRBD2	NA	TRBV27	15	TRBJ2-5	TGTGCCAGCAGTTTAAGCGGGAGGTTACAAGAGACCCAGTACTTC	CASSLSGRLQETQYF
TRBD2	NA	TRBV24-1	15	TRBJ2-1	TGTGCCACCGGTGGGATTAGCGGGGCGGGTAATGAGCAGTTCTTC	CATGGISGAGNEQFF
TRBD2	NA	TRBV5-6	17	TRBJ2-2	TGTGCCAGCAGCGTGGGACTAGCTCACAAGAACACCGGGGAGCTGTTTTTT	CASSVGLAHKNTGELFF
NA	NA	TRBV9	14	TRBJ1-2	TGTGCCAGCAGCGGGGTAGAACAGACCTATGGCTACACCTTC	CASSGVEQTYGYTF
NA	NA	TRBV3-1/TRBV3-2	16	TRBJ2-6	TGTGCCAGCAGCCAACCTCTAGGCTCTGGGGCCAACGTCCTGACTTTC	CASSQPLGSGANVLTF
NA	NA	TRBV3-1/TRBV3-2	15	TRBJ1-1	TGTGCCAGCAGCCAAGTAAGGGTCGGGGGGAGTGAAGCTTTCTTT	CASSQVRVGGSEAFF
TRBD1	NA	TRBV28	12	TRBJ1-2	TGTGCCAGCAGGCACAGGGGGCTCGGCTACACCTTC	CASRHRGLGYTF
TRBD1	few	TRBV7-8	15	TRBJ2-7	TGTGCCAGCAGCTTAGCTGGGACAGGGTTTCGCGAGCAGTACTTC	CASSLAGTGFREQYF
NA	few	TRBV29-1	14	TRBJ1-1	TGCAGCGTCCTACCTTTCGCAAGGGAGACTGAAGCTTTCTTT	CSVLPFARETEAFF
NA	NA	TRBV27	14	TRBJ1-1	TGTGCCAGCAGTCCCAGGGTCGAGGACACTGAAGCTTTCTTT	CASSPRVEDTEAFF
NA	few	TRBV3-1/TRBV3-2	15	TRBJ2-3	TGTGCCAGCAGCCCATTGATTGGGCCTGCAGATACGCAGTATTTT	CASSPLIGPADTQYF
NA	NA	TRBV7-2	12	TRBJ1-6	TGTGCCAGCAGTAGGGGTTTTGGTCGCCTCCACTTT	CASSRGFGRLHF
NA	NA	TRBV2	12	TRBJ1-1	TGTGCCAGCACCCCGCTAACAGTTGAAGCTTTCTTT	CASTPLTVEAFF
TRBD2	once	TRBV9	16	TRBJ2-3	TGTGCCAGCAGCGTAGGTATAGGGACTAACACAGATACGCAGTATTTT	CASSVGIGTNTDTQYF
TRBD1	NA	TRBV7-8	15	TRBJ1-2	TGTGCCAGCAGTCTTAGTTACAGGGGAGACTATGGCTACACCTTC	CASSLSYRGDYGYTF
NA	NA	TRBV12-3/TRBV12-4	13	TRBJ2-2	TGTGCCAGCGACAGAGGGAACACCGGGGAGCTGTTTTTT	CASDRGNTGELFF
NA	NA	TRBV29-1	13	TRBJ2-3	TGCAGCGTTGAAGAGGCAATTACAGATACGCAGTATTTT	CSVEEAITDTQYF
TRBD1	NA	TRBV5-5	16	TRBJ2-1	TGTGCCAGCAGCTCCAGGACAGGGTCGTCCTACAATGAGCAGTTCTTC	CASSSRTGSSYNEQFF
NA	NA	TRBV5-6	15	TRBJ1-1	TGTGCCAGCACCTTGGGTGGGGCTTTGGGAACTGAAGCTTTCTTT	CASTLGGALGTEAFF
TRBD2	NA	TRBV7-2	16	TRBJ2-3	TGTGCCAGCAGCTTATTCGGGACTAGCGGGATGAATACGCAGTATTTT	CASSLFGTSGMNTQYF
NA	NA	TRBV5-1	16	TRBJ2-7	TGCGCCAGCAGCTTGGCCGGCGGGATGAGCTCCTACGAGCAGTACTTC	CASSLAGGMSSYEQYF
NA	NA	TRBV29-1	13	TRBJ2-1	TGCAGCGTTGAAACGCTAGTTCACAATGAGCAGTTCTTC	CSVETLVHNEQFF
NA	NA	TRBV5-1	13	TRBJ2-7	TGCGCCAGCAGCATTACAGGGACCTACGAGCAGTACTTC	CASSITGTYEQYF
TRBD2	NA	TRBV5-1	15	TRBJ2-3	TGCGCCAGCAGCTTGATGGGGGGGGACACAGATACGCAGTATTTT	CASSLMGGDTDTQYF
NA	many	TRBV11-3	17	TRBJ2-1	TGTGCCAGCAGCAAGAGTACAAACAGGGCAGTTGGCAATGAGCAGTTCTTC	CASSKSTNRAVGNEQFF
TRBD1	NA	TRBV14	14	TRBJ1-6	TGTGCCAGCAGCACGACAGGGCTGTATTCACCCCTCCACTTT	CASSTTGLYSPLHF
TRBD2	NA	TRBV10-3	19	TRBJ2-3	TGTGCCATCAGGCGGACTAGCGGGAGTCCGTCTTCTAGCACAGATACGCAGTATTTT	CAIRRTSGSPSSSTDTQYF
NA	NA	TRBV7-9	16	TRBJ1-3	TGTGCCAGCAGCTTAGGGGTTGGCGGGACTGGAAACACCATATATTTT	CASSLGVGGTGNTIYF
NA	few	TRBV1	16	TRBJ2-1	TGCACCAGCAGCCGTCGCCCGGGACAGCCGAGGAATGAGCAGTTCTTC	CTSSRRPGQPRNEQFF
NA	NA	TRBV11-2	14	TRBJ1-4	TGTGCCAGCAGCTTAGGAGGGGGGGACGAAAAACTGTTTTTT	CASSLGGGDEKLFF
TRBD1	NA	TRBV18	16	TRBJ2-5	TGTGCCAGCTCACCGGGTCTGCAGGGGGCCGGGGAGACCCAGTACTTC	CASSPGLQGAGETQYF
NA	once	TRBV5-4	15	TRBJ2-3	TGTGCCAGCAGCCGGGGGTCGCTCCAGGTGGATACGCAGTATTTT	CASSRGSLQVDTQYF
TRBD1	NA	TRBV30	16	TRBJ1-6	TGTGCCTGGAGTCCCATAGGGGGCTGGGATAATTCACCCCTCCACTTT	CAWSPIGGWDNSPLHF
TRBD1	NA	TRBV30	14	TRBJ1-2	TGTGCCTGGAAGACAGGGGTCGTTACGGGCGGCTACACCTTC	CAWKTGVVTGGYTF
TRBD1	NA	TRBV4-2	17	TRBJ2-1	TGTGCCAGCAGCCAAGTAACCGGGACAGGGGGTTTCGATGAGCAGTTCTTC	CASSQVTGTGGFDEQFF
NA	NA	TRBV11-2	13	TRBJ1-1	TGTGCCAGCAGACAACACGTGAACACTGAAGCTTTCTTT	CASRQHVNTEAFF
TRBD1	once	TRBV6-5	15	TRBJ1-3	TGTGCCAGCAGCCGGGGACAGCTCTCTGGAAACACCATATATTTT	CASSRGQLSGNTIYF
NA	NA	TRBV5-4	11	TRBJ2-7	TGTGCCAGCAGCTCCGCCTACGAGCAGTACTTC	CASSSAYEQYF
NA	NA	TRBV2	13	TRBJ2-1	TGTGCCAGCAGTGTTCTCCAGTTCAATGAGCAGTTCTTC	CASSVLQFNEQFF
NA	NA	TRBV24-1	15	TRBJ2-3	TGTGCCACCAGTGATTTCGGCGGAAGCACAGATACGCAGTATTTT	CATSDFGGSTDTQYF
NA	NA	TRBV10-3	16	TRBJ1-6	TGTGCCATCAGTGAGGGCTGGAGCTCCTATAATTCACCCCTCCACTTT	CAISEGWSSYNSPLHF
NA	once	TRBV27	15	TRBJ2-7	TGTGCCAGCAGTTTAGCCCTAGGCCGAACCTACGAGCAGTACTTC	CASSLALGRTYEQYF
TRBD1	NA	TRBV9	13	TRBJ1-1	TGTGCCAGCAGCGTACAGGGGGTCGGAGAAGCTTTCTTT	CASSVQGVGEAFF
TRBD1	NA	TRBV5-4	17	TRBJ1-2	TGTGCCAGCAGCTTGTCAAGGAGCAGGGGGCAAATCTATGGCTACACCTTC	CASSLSRSRGQIYGYTF